This T cell receptor beta chain came from a study of low-dose radiotherapy and immunotherapy resistance in tumors. First-strand cDNA relied on TRAV- and TRBV-specific primers spanning alpha and beta chains. Amplification, which lasted roughly 20 PCR cycles, used a constant-region primer and V-primer adapter to amplify TCRs. mRNA that had been isolated underwent amplification through in vitro transcription. A single record per CDR3 protein comes from TCRdb applying MiXCR to the reads. The table lists 85,000 to 95,000 distinct CDR3 sequences, 20% of them singletons, with about 13% in the top ten. The V end was cut by 6 bases, the J end by 0 bases, with 22 bases between. Germline CDR1 is DFQATT and CDR2 is SNEGSKA (reference sequence). The CDR3 has 17 residues. Specified time point: after trial treatment. Indicated treatment: LDRT plus nivolumab, ipilimumab, low-dose cyclophosphamide and aspirin (RACIN trial). Each donor was administered nivolumab, ipilimumab, aspirin, low-dose cyclophosphamide and low-dose radiotherapy.

Material: PBMCs, obtained after low-dose radiotherapy plus immunotherapy. The chain joins TRBV20-1 to TRBJ2-3; possibly TRBD2 for D (6 bases). The sequence was collected from a female donor with ovarian cancer. This chain's CDR3 is CSASSGPDRTSTDTQYF. The CDR3 nucleotides are TGCAGTGCCAGCAGCGGGCCGGACCGAACTAGCACAGATACGCAGTATTTT.